This TCR beta chain stems from a study of cytomegalovirus exposure and HLA in healthy donors. The PCR contained 60 Vbeta and 13 Jbeta primers. Data came from immunoSEQ multiplex PCR; TCRdb stores just in-frame clones and leaves some out. The top ten hold more than 0.75% of the sample, which has about 170,000 clones, about 80% seen once. The sequence came from a woman aged 45 to 65 in good health and CMV-seropositive. Input material: PBMCs.

CDR3 amino acids: CASSDRTNTEAFF. The CDR3 DNA follows: TGTGCCAGCTCGGACAGGACGAACACTGAAGCTTTCTTT. The chain employs TRBV18 and TRBJ1-1, with 7 bases identical to TRBD1. CDR1 and CDR2 from the germline V gene are KGHSH and LQKENI. The trim removed 6 bases at V and 1 base at J, leaving 2 bases unmatched. The CDR3 covers 13 residues.